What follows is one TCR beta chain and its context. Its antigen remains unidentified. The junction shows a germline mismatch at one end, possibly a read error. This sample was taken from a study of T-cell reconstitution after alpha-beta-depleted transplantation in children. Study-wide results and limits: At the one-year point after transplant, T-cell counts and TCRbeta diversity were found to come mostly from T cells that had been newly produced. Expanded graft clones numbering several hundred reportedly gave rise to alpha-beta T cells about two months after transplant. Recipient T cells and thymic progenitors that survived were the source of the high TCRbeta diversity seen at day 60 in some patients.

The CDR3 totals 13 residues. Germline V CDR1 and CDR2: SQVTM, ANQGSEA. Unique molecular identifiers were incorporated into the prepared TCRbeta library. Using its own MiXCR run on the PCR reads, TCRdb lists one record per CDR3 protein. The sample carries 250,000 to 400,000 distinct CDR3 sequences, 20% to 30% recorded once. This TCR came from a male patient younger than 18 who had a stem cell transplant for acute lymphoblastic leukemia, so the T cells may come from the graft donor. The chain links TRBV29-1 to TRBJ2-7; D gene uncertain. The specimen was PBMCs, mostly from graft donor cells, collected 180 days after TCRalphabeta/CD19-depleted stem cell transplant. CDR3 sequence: CSVEGRTTYEQCF. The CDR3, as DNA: TGCAGCGTTGAAGGGCGGACGACTTACGAGCAGTGCTTC.